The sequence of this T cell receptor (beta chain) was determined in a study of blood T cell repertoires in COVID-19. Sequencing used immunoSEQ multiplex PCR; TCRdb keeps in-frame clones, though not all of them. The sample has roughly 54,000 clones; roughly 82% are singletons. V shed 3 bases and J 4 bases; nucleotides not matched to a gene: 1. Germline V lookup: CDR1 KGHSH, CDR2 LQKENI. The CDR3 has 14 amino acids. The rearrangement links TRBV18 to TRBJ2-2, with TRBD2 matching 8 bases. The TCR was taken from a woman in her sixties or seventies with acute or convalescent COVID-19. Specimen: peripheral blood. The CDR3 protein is CASSPSGGTGELFF. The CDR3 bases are TGTGCCAGCTCACCGAGCGGGGGCACCGGGGAGCTGTTTTTT. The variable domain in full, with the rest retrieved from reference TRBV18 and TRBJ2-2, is NAGVMQNPRHLVRRRGQEARLRCSPMKGHSHVYWYRQLPEEGLKFMVYLQKENIIDESGMPKERFSAEFPKEGPSILRIQQVVRGDSAAYFCASSPSGGTGELFFGEGSRLTVL.